This T cell receptor (beta chain) was sequenced during a study of T cells in women clearing cervical HPV infection. Study background: No precancer developed; the control's incident HPV16 infection cleared within 12 months.

As to this clone: The antigen remains undetermined. The read falls 3 residues short of the CDR3 end, and the missing part is taken from the germline J gene.

Each participant carried one incident cervical HPV16 infection only. TCR beta CDR3 amplified by multiplex PCR from approximately 1,100 ng genomic DNA. Only in-frame clones appear in the TCRdb table, and some are missing; sequencing was by immunoSEQ multiplex PCR. The sample data list about 48,000 clones. Study-level findings and limits: T-cell numbers per sample were unknown and may explain richness differences.

Between the trimmed V and J ends, which lost 5 bases and 4 bases, there was a span of 15 bases. The CDR3 has 14 residues. CDR1 and CDR2 (germline): SGHVS, FNYEAQ. This sequence was found in a woman between 18 and 70 years old with a cervical HPV16 infection that either progressed to CIN3+ or cleared (not recorded which). The specimen sequenced was blood buffy coat. V is TRBV7-6 and J is TRBJ2-7; the D gene is possibly TRBD2 (6 bases). CDR3 residues: CASSTGLGSYEQYF. The CDR3 bases that were read are TGTGCCAGCAGCACGGGACTCGGGTCTTACGAG. Supplemented by reference TRBV7-6 and TRBJ2-7, the full variable domain reads GAGVSQSPRYKVTKRGQDVALRCDPISGHVSLYWYRQALGQGPEFLTYFNYEAQQDKSGLPNDRFSAERPEGSISTLTIQRTEQRDSAMYRCASSTGLGSYEQYFGPGTRLTVT.